The clone carrying this TCR beta chain was seen many times. As yet, its antigen is unknown. This specimen belongs to a study of molecular identifiers for immune sequencing clone quantification. With listed TCR primers and previously described methods, bulk TCR libraries were prepared. A single record per CDR3 protein comes from TCRdb applying MiXCR to the PCR reads. The sample carries approximately 680,000 distinct CDR3 sequences, approximately 24% recorded once. Regarding the study as a whole: It was shown that clones above 20 RNA copies held over 98% of effector molecules, but under 1% in naive cells. One cell's worth of spiked Jurkat TCR RNA was reportedly detectable among 850,000 to 1,000,000 naive cells.

The sequenced material came from naive CD8+ T cells from blood, with Jurkat cell RNA spiked in. Described subset: FACS-sorted CD8+CD4-CCR7+CD45RA+ naive T cells. The sequence was obtained from a human donor in good health. Some libraries in this study had Jurkat cell RNA spiked in.

CDR3 DNA sequence: TGTGCCAGCAGCCAGACAGCTTCTGGAAACACCATATATTTT. Protein sequence: CASSQTASGNTIYF. This sequence joins TRBV5-6 and TRBJ1-3; weak D call: TRBD1 (5 bases). CDR3 length: 14 amino acids. The V end lost 4 bases, the J end lost 1 base, and 9 bases lay between the germline ends. The germline V gene encodes CDR1 SGHDT and CDR2 YYEEEE.